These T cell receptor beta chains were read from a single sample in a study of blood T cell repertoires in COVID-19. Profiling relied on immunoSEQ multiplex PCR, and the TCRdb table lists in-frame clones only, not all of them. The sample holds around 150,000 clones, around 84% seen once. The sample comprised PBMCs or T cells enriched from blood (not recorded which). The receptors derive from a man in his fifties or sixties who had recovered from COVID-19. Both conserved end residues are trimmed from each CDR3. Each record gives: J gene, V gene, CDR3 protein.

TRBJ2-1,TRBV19,ASSLAGVYNEQF
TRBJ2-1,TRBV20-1,SVGGYNEQF
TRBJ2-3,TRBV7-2,ASSLFSGGITDTQY
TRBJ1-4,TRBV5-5,ASSLDRGSGANEKLF
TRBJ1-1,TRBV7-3,ASSYLTGTEAF
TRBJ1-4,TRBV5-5,ASSLWNRGPNEKLF
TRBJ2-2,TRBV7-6,ASSLVLQGATGELF
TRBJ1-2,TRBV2,ASRTGLAVYGYT
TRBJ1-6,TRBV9,ASSPSWDSNSPLH
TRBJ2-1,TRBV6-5,ATRDSSYNEQF
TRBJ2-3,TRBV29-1,SVAGTDTQY
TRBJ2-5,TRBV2,ASNTNGGQETQY
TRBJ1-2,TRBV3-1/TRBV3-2,ASRSQGQGTTANYGYT
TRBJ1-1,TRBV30,AWRQGSTEAF
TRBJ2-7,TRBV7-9,ASSPPGTGRYEQY
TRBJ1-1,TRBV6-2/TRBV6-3,ASSYRLRVGRLNTEAF
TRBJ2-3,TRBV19,ASSPGDYVTDTQY